These 7 T cell receptor beta chains came from one sample sequenced in a study of beta chain features in type 1 diabetes. Sequenced material consisted of expressed TCRB transcripts (all of the isolated RNA was reverse transcribed). The repertoire was sequenced with immunoSEQ multiplex PCR; TCRdb's copy has only in-frame clones and lacks some. The repertoire holds under 400,000 clones, with around 20% as singletons. The material sequenced was naive CD4+ T cells from blood. Every receptor here comes from a woman in her late teens or twenties in good health.

V is TRBV9 and J is TRBJ2-3; 9 bases map to TRBD1. The CDR3 sequence is 16 residues long. Germline V gene lookup returns CDR1 SGDLS and CDR2 YYNGEE. Trimming removed 1 base from V and 6 bases from J; junction bases left unmatched: 9. CDR3 region: CASSVSGTGIVDTQYF. The DNA of the CDR3 is TGTGCCAGCAGCGTATCCGGGACAGGGATAGTTGATACGCAGTATTTT. Full variable domain (outside the CDR3, taken from reference TRBV9 and TRBJ2-3): DSGVTQTPKHLITATGQRVTLRCSPRSGDLSVYWYQQSLDQGLQFLIQYYNGEERAKGNILERFSAQQFPDLHSELNLSSLELGDSALYFCASSVSGTGIVDTQYFGPGTRLTVL.

The gene calls are TRBV27 and TRBJ2-7; 9 positions agree with TRBD1. The germline V gene encodes CDR1 MNHEY and CDR2 SMNVEV (reference sequence). V lost 5 bases and J lost 3; bases outside the gene matches: 5. The CDR3 is 14 amino acids. The CDR3 DNA reads as TGTGCCAGCAGTAAACCGGGACAGGGCTACGAGCAGTACTTC. Its translation: CASSKPGQGYEQYF.

This clone was picked up one time. The rearrangement joins TRBV7-9 to TRBJ1-1; D remains unclear. V was clipped by 1 base and J by 0 bases, with 12 bases between them. Germline assignment: CDR1 SEHNR and CDR2 FQNEAQ (reference sequence). CDR3 size: 16 residues. The CDR3 here is CASSLGENRMNTEAFF. The CDR3 DNA sequence: TGTGCCAGCAGCTTAGGGGAGAACAGAATGAACACTGAAGCTTTCTTT. The complete variable domain, with remaining parts taken from reference TRBV7-9 and TRBJ1-1, reads DTGVSQNPRHKITKRGQNVTFRCDPISEHNRLYWYRQTLGQGPEFLTYFQNEAQLEKSRLLSDRFSAERPKGSFSTLEIQRTEQGDSAMYLCASSLGENRMNTEAFFGQGTRLTVV.

V is TRBV6-6 and J is TRBJ1-3, with D perhaps TRBD1 (5 bases). The CDR3 runs to 14 residues. The germline CDR1 and CDR2 sequences are MNHNY and SVGAGI (reference sequence). V gave up 4 bases and J gave up 2 bases, with 9 bases separating them. This CDR3 reads CASSFPGTGNTIYF. In nucleotides, the CDR3 is TGTGCCAGCAGTTTTCCAGGGACTGGAAACACCATATATTTT.

This sequence joins TRBV7-6 and TRBJ2-3; possibly TRBD1 for D (5 bases). This CDR3 spans 16 amino acids. Germline CDR1 reads SGHVS; CDR2 reads FNYEAQ. With 8 bases removed from V and 1 base from J, the gap between germline ends came to 19 bases. The DNA of the CDR3 is TGTGCCAGCCATCAACAGGCACTCTCAGGCACAGATACGCAGTATTTT. This encodes CASHQQALSGTDTQYF.

The chain recombines TRBV5-4 with TRBJ2-5; 14 nucleotides match TRBD2. The trim removed 5 bases at V and 4 bases at J, leaving 7 bases unmatched. CDR1 is SGHNT and CDR2 is YYREEE in the germline V gene (reference sequence). CDR3 length: 16 amino acids. The CDR3 reads CASREGLAGDGETQYF. The CDR3 DNA reads as TGTGCCAGCAGAGAGGGACTAGCGGGAGATGGAGAGACCCAGTACTTC.

In its sample, this clone was seen a few times. This chain uses TRBV5-1 with TRBJ2-1; 9 nucleotides agree with TRBD2. The germline CDR1 and CDR2 sequences are SGHRS and YFSETQ. Trimming at V came to 3 bases and at J to 0 bases, leaving 13 bases not matched to a gene. The CDR3 spans 19 residues. The CDR3 sequence: CASSSPGSGRLNSYNEQFF. The CDR3 coding sequence is TGCGCCAGCAGCTCCCCCGGGAGCGGGAGGTTAAACTCCTACAATGAGCAGTTCTTC.